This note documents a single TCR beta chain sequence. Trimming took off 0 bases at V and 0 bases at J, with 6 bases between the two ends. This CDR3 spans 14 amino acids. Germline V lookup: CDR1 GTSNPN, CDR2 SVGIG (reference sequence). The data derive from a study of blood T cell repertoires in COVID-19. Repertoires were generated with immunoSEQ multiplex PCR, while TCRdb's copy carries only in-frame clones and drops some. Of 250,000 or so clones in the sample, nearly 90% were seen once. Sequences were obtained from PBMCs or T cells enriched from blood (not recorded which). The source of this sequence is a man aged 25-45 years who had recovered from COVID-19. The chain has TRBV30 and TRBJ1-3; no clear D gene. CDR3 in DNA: TGTGCCTGGAGTGTACAAGTCTCTGGAAACACCATATATTTT. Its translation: CAWSVQVSGNTIYF.